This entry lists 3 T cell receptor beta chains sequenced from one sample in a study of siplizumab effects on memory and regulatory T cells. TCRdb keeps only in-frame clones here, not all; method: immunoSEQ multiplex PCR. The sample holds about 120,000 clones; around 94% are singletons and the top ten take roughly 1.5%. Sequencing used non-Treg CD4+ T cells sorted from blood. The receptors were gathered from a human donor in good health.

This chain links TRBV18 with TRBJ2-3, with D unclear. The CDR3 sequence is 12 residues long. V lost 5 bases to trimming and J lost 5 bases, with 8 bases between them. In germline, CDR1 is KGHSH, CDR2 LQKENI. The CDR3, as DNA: TGTGCCAGCTCAGAAGTAGAAGATACGCAGTATTTT. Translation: CASSEVEDTQYF. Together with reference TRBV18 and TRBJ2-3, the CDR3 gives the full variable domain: NAGVMQNPRHLVRRRGQEARLRCSPMKGHSHVYWYRQLPEEGLKFMVYLQKENIIDESGMPKERFSAEFPKEGPSILRIQQVVRGDSAAYFCASSEVEDTQYFGPGTRLTVL.

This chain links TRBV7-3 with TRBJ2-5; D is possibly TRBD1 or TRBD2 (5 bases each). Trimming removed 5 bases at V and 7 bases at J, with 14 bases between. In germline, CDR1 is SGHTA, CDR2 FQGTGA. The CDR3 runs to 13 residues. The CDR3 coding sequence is TGTGCCAGCAGCCCCGGGGCCTCTGGGACCCAGTACTTC. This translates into CASSPGASGTQYF.

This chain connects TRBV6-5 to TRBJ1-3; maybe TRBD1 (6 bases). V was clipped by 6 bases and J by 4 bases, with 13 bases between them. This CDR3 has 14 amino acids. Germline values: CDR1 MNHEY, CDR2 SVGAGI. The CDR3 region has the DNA TGTGCCAGCAGCCTCAGGGGTATGGGAAACACCATATATTTT. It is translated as CASSLRGMGNTIYF.